The rows below give T cell receptor beta chains drawn from one sample of a study of cytomegalovirus exposure and HLA in healthy donors. Measured with immunoSEQ multiplex PCR; TCRdb has only the in-frame clones, and not every one. The sample holds 100,000 to 150,000 clones; 74% are singletons and the top ten take almost 6%. What was sequenced was PBMCs. Receptors were obtained from a woman between 45 and 60 years old in good health and CMV-seropositive. Each CDR3 is given with its conserved first and last residue. A D gene is named only where the DNA matches it firmly. Size is omitted from some rows. Given values are once, few, many or a class for expanded clones.

TRBJ2-5 | TRBV7-8 | - | TRBD2 | TGTGCCAGCAGCGGAAGAGGCGGGGGGGCCTCCCCCCAGTACTTC | CASSGRGGGASPQYF
TRBJ1-4 | TRBV19 | - | TRBD1 | TGTGCCAGTACCAGGGACAGGGGGAATGAAAAACTGTTTTTT | CASTRDRGNEKLFF
TRBJ2-7 | TRBV6-6 | few | TRBD1 | TGTGCCAGCACCGGACAGGGCTCCTACGAGCAGTACTTC | CASTGQGSYEQYF
TRBJ2-1 | TRBV7-2 | - | TRBD2 | TGTGCCAGCAGCCCGATGTGGGCGGGGGGCAATGAGCAGTTCTTC | CASSPMWAGGNEQFF
TRBJ2-1 | TRBV2 | once | - | TGTGCCAGCAGTAACCAACAAGGGGGGGAACAGTTCTTC | CASSNQQGGEQFF
TRBJ2-5 | TRBV25-1 | - | - | TGTGCCAGCAGTGCAAGACAAAGGCGGGTAGAAGAGACCCAGTACTTC | CASSARQRRVEETQYF
TRBJ1-3 | TRBV29-1 | - | TRBD1 | TGCAGCGTTAACAACAGGGGCTCTGGAAACACCATATATTTT | CSVNNRGSGNTIYF
TRBJ2-1 | TRBV21-1 | - | - | TGTGCCAGCAGCAAGCCGTACGCCAAAACCGGGACTAGCGTTGGATGCTCCTACAATGAGCAGTTCTTC | CASSKPYAKTGTSVGCSYNEQFF
TRBJ1-6 | TRBV7-9 | - | - | TGTGCCAGCAGGGATACAGGGTCGGGTTCACCCCTCCACTTT | CASRDTGSGSPLHF
TRBJ1-2 | TRBV19 | few | TRBD1 | TGTGCCACCCGACGGGGGCAGGGGGCCCAGGGCTACACCTTC | CATRRGQGAQGYTF
TRBJ2-5 | TRBV2 | - | - | TGTGCCAGCAGTGAGGTACGAGGAGAGACCCAGTACTTC | CASSEVRGETQYF
TRBJ1-5 | TRBV6-1 | once | TRBD1 | TGTCCCAGCAGTGAAGCAGGACAGGGCTCTCCCCCCCAGCATTTT | CPSSEAGQGSPPQHF
TRBJ1-6 | TRBV6-5 | few | TRBD1 | TGTGCCAGCAGTAAGACAGGGAAGAATTCACCCCTCCACTTT | CASSKTGKNSPLHF
TRBJ1-5 | TRBV6-6 | - | TRBD1 | TGTGCCGTGGGCGCTCGGGACAGACTTAATCAGCCCCAGCATTTT | CAVGARDRLNQPQHF
TRBJ1-1 | TRBV6-6 | - | TRBD1 | TGTGCCAGCAGTCGAGGGACAGAGGCAGAAGCTTTCTTT | CASSRGTEAEAFF
TRBJ1-5 | TRBV6-6 | - | TRBD1 | TGTGCCAGCAGTTTGGATGGGACAGGGGCAAGCCAGCCCCAGCATTTT | CASSLDGTGASQPQHF
TRBJ2-7 | TRBV5-1 | - | - | TGCGCCAGCAGCTTGGGCAGCTCCTACGAGCAGTACTTC | CASSLGSSYEQYF
TRBJ1-4 | TRBV5-8 | - | - | TGTGCCAGCAGCTTGTACGGGAATGAAAAACTGTTTTTT | CASSLYGNEKLFF
TRBJ2-3 | TRBV5-1 | - | TRBD2 | TGCGCCCGCAGCTTGGGCGGGACTAGCGGCGCAGATACGCAGTATTTT | CARSLGGTSGADTQYF
TRBJ2-3 | TRBV5-1 | - | TRBD1 | TGCGCCAGCAGCTTGGAAGGGACAGCAACCACAGATACGCAGTATTTT | CASSLEGTATTDTQYF
TRBJ2-7 | TRBV7-2 | - | TRBD1 | TGTGCCAGCAGGTTGGACAGGTACGAGCAGTACTTC | CASRLDRYEQYF
TRBJ1-6 | TRBV2 | - | - | TGTGCCAGCAGGAGCGGGGGGTACAATTCACCCCTCCACTTT | CASRSGGYNSPLHF
TRBJ2-3 | TRBV5-4 | - | TRBD1 | TGTGCCAGCAGCCTGACAGGGGGCGGCACAGATACGCAGTATTTT | CASSLTGGGTDTQYF
TRBJ1-1 | TRBV29-1 | - | - | TGCAGCGCCCGGGACTGGCGAGGGAATGAAGCTTTCTTT | CSARDWRGNEAFF
TRBJ1-2 | TRBV6-1 | once | TRBD1 | TGTGCCAGCACGGACAGGGCAAATGGCTACACCTTC | CASTDRANGYTF